One sample yielded the 12 T cell receptor beta chains listed below, sequenced in a study of Siglec-9 on CD8 T cells in melanoma. Only in-frame clones appear in the TCRdb table, and some are missing; sequencing was by immunoSEQ multiplex PCR. The table shows more than 25,000 clones, with about 80% occurring only once. Specimen: Siglec-9- CD8+ T cells sorted from blood. These receptors all come from a human donor in good health.

The CDR3 DNA reads TGTGCCAGCAGCACCCCCGGGTCGGGGGGGCCCTATGAGCAGTTCTTC. This translates into CASSTPGSGGPYEQFF. The rearrangement uses TRBV9 and TRBJ2-1, with 8 positions matching TRBD2. In germline, CDR1 is SGDLS, CDR2 YYNGEE. V was clipped by 4 bases and J by 8 bases; unmatched bases: 14. CDR3 length: 16 residues.

J is TRBJ1-2 and V is TRBV7-6; no firm D call. V lost 8 bases to trimming and J lost 13 bases, with 8 bases between them. The CDR3 is 8 residues long. Germline V gene lookup returns CDR1 SGHVS and CDR2 FNYEAQ. CDR3 nucleotides: TGTGCCAGCCCAGAATCCACCTTC. Its protein product is CASPESTF.

V is TRBV5-1 and J is TRBJ1-1, with a tentative D call TRBD1 (6 bases). Trimming shortened V by 3 bases and J by 8 bases, and 8 bases separated the two germline ends. This CDR3 comprises 11 residues. Germline CDR1 SGHRS, CDR2 YFSETQ. CDR3 protein: CASSSGQEAFF. The CDR3 nucleotides are TGCGCCAGCAGCTCAGGACAGGAAGCTTTCTTT.

CDR3: CASSPPGQPQHF. CDR3 DNA sequence: TGTGCCAGCAGTCCCCCGGGGCAACCCCAGCATTTT. The genes are TRBV27 and TRBJ1-5, with D possibly matching TRBD1 (5 bases). CDR3 length: 12 residues. The V end lost 5 bases, the J end lost 10 bases, and 12 bases lay between the germline ends. The V gene's germline CDR1 is MNHEY and CDR2 SMNVEV (reference sequence).

This clone turned up a few times. The chain links TRBV19 to TRBJ1-1, with 7 bases lining up with TRBD1. The V gene's germline CDR1 is LNHDA and CDR2 SQIVND (reference sequence). The CDR3 sequence is 14 residues long. The ends lost 4 bases at V and 4 bases at J; junction bases unmatched: 6. The CDR3 reads CASSTWDSITEAFF. The CDR3 DNA sequence: TGTGCCAGTAGTACCTGGGACAGCATCACTGAAGCTTTCTTT.

J is TRBJ1-1 and V is TRBV30; D is unresolved. The CDR3 contains 12 residues. Germline V CDR1 and CDR2: GTSNPN, SVGIG (reference sequence). V gave up 2 bases and J gave up 4 bases, with 8 bases separating them. The CDR3 loop is CAWSSERTEAFF. The CDR3 nucleotides are TGTGCCTGGAGTTCAGAACGCACTGAAGCTTTCTTT.

In this sample, this clone turned up once. This chain links TRBV12-5 with TRBJ2-1; D is unresolved. CDR1 and CDR2 from the germline V gene are LGHNT and FRNRAP. The V end was cut by 4 bases, the J end by 4 bases, with 8 bases between. CDR3 size: 13 residues. CDR3 coding DNA: TGTGCTAGTGGTTGGTCCGTTTACAATGAGCAGTTCTTC. This sequence encodes CASGWSVYNEQFF.

The chain is built from TRBV6-5 and TRBJ2-1; 8 bases line up with TRBD1. From germline, CDR1 is MNHEY and CDR2 SVGAGI. After removal of 5 bases from V and 5 bases from J, the junction contained 8 bases not matched to a gene. The length of the CDR3 is 15 residues. Here the CDR3 reads CASSHRDRLHNEQFF. The CDR3, as DNA: TGTGCCAGCAGTCACCGGGACAGGCTACACAATGAGCAGTTCTTC.

V gene TRBV6-5 combines with J gene TRBJ2-3, with 10 bases lining up with TRBD2. The CDR3 is 15 amino acids. The ends lost 5 bases at V and 3 bases at J; junction bases unmatched: 5. Germline V gene lookup returns CDR1 MNHEY and CDR2 SVGAGI. The CDR3 DNA is TGTGCCAGCAGTCTAGCGGGAGTGGCGACAGATACGCAGTATTTT. This sequence encodes CASSLAGVATDTQYF.

V is TRBV5-1 and J is TRBJ2-2; 9 nucleotides line up with TRBD1. This CDR3 is 14 amino acids long. The germline CDR1 and CDR2 sequences are SGHRS and YFSETQ. Trimming took 3 bases from V and 8 from J; bases not matched to a gene: 5. CDR3 loop: CASSWDRVVGELFF. In DNA form, the CDR3 reads TGCGCCAGCAGCTGGGACAGGGTTGTAGGGGAGCTGTTTTTT.

V gene TRBV14 combines with J gene TRBJ2-2; D possibly uses TRBD1 or TRBD2 (5 bases each). Trimming left V 7 bases short and J 3 bases short, with 15 bases between. CDR3 size: 15 residues. The germline gives CDR1 SGHDN, CDR2 FVKESK. CDR3 bases: TGTGCCAGCATGAGGGGTAGCATGTACACCGGGGAGCTGTTTTTT. This translates into CASMRGSMYTGELFF.

Remarks on this clone: The same CDR3 is also encoded by other DNA sequences in this sample. The chain has TRBV6-5 and TRBJ2-1; no definite D call. V lost 0 bases and J 0 bases, leaving 6 bases between the germline ends. CDR1 and CDR2 from the germline V gene are MNHEY and SVGAGI. This CDR3 comprises 15 residues. The CDR3 reads CASSYSPSSYNEQFF. CDR3 in DNA: TGTGCCAGCAGTTACTCCCCCAGCTCCTACAATGAGCAGTTCTTC.